The rows below give T cell receptor beta chains drawn from one sample of a study of shared clonotypes between healthy human individuals. Repertoires were generated with immunoSEQ multiplex PCR, while TCRdb's copy carries only in-frame clones and drops some. The sample carries some 1,900,000 clones, less than 95% recorded once. The sample comprised naive CD8+ T cells sorted from blood. These TCRs come from a man aged 18 to 30 in good health. Both conserved end residues are part of each CDR3. D genes are given only for firm matches. The listing skips clone size in some rows; elsewhere it reads once, few, many or a size class.

CDR3: CASSLGKSTEAFF
DNA: TGTGCCAGCAGCTTAGGTAAAAGCACTGAAGCTTTCTTT
J: TRBJ1-1
size: -
V: TRBV7-6
D: -

CDR3: CASSQVDFAGEQAFF
DNA: TGCGCCAGCAGCCAAGTAGACTTTGCAGGCGAGCAGGCTTTCTTT
J: TRBJ1-1
size: -
V: TRBV4-1
D: -

CDR3: CASSMRAGVAEQYF
DNA: TGTGCCAGTAGTATGCGAGCGGGAGTAGCCGAGCAGTACTTC
J: TRBJ2-7
size: -
V: TRBV19
D: TRBD2

CDR3: CASRTTISYEQYF
DNA: TGTGCCAGCAGAACAACGATCTCCTACGAGCAGTACTTC
J: TRBJ2-7
size: -
V: TRBV28
D: -

CDR3: CASSYGQGRDTQYF
DNA: TGTGCCAGCAGCTACGGACAGGGCAGAGATACGCAGTATTTT
J: TRBJ2-3
size: -
V: TRBV7-9
D: TRBD1

CDR3: CASTPLLAASYEQYF
DNA: TGTGCCAGCACCCCCCTTTTAGCGGCCTCCTACGAGCAGTACTTC
J: TRBJ2-7
size: -
V: TRBV7-6
D: -

CDR3: CASTSLVTWGQGAQYF
DNA: TGTGCCAGCACCTCCCTCGTGACATGGGGCCAAGGGGCCCAGTACTTC
J: TRBJ2-5
size: -
V: TRBV28
D: -

CDR3: CASSFRDGPYNEQFF
DNA: TGTGCTAGCAGCTTCCGGGACGGACCCTACAATGAGCAGTTCTTC
J: TRBJ2-1
size: -
V: TRBV7-7
D: -

CDR3: CASSLDYTGELFF
DNA: TGTGCCAGCAGCTTGGATTACACCGGGGAGCTGTTTTTT
J: TRBJ2-2
size: -
V: TRBV5-6
D: -

CDR3: CASSLDLGGWGETQYF
DNA: TGCGCCAGCAGCTTGGACCTGGGGGGTTGGGGAGAGACCCAGTACTTC
J: TRBJ2-5
size: -
V: TRBV5-1
D: -

CDR3: CASSSLAGETQYF
DNA: TGTGCCAGCAGCTCCTTGGCAGGAGAGACCCAGTACTTC
J: TRBJ2-5
size: -
V: TRBV11-2
D: -

CDR3: CASSPLDGQETQYF
DNA: TGTGCCAGCAGCCCCTTAGACGGACAAGAGACCCAGTACTTC
J: TRBJ2-5
size: once
V: TRBV7-9
D: -

CDR3: CASSPGPRSMVGWLFF
DNA: TGCGCCAGCAGCCCCGGACCGCGGTCAATGGTGGGATGGCTGTTTTTT
J: TRBJ2-2
size: -
V: TRBV5-1
D: -

CDR3: CASSLGGANEKLFF
DNA: TGTGCCAGCAGCTTAGGGGGGGCTAATGAAAAACTGTTTTTT
J: TRBJ1-4
size: -
V: TRBV7-9
D: -

CDR3: CASSPREGVGGYTF
DNA: TGTGCCAGCAGCCCCCGAGAGGGGGTCGGCGGCTACACCTTC
J: TRBJ1-2
size: -
V: TRBV7-6
D: -

CDR3: CASSHGWNGYTF
DNA: TGTGCCAGCAGTCACGGATGGAATGGCTACACCTTC
J: TRBJ1-2
size: -
V: TRBV28
D: -

CDR3: CASSTDRDRVSEQYF
DNA: TGTGCCAGCAGCACTGACCGGGACAGGGTAAGCGAGCAGTACTTC
J: TRBJ2-7
size: -
V: TRBV7-8
D: TRBD1

CDR3: CASTKGGLGQPQHF
DNA: TGTGCCAGCACCAAAGGGGGCCTCGGGCAGCCCCAGCATTTT
J: TRBJ1-5
size: -
V: TRBV28
D: TRBD1

CDR3: CASSLSGTGNNEQFF
DNA: TGTGCCAGCAGCTTAAGCGGGACAGGAAACAATGAGCAGTTCTTC
J: TRBJ2-1
size: -
V: TRBV7-9
D: -

CDR3: CASSPRLAGIYEQYF
DNA: TGTGCCAGCAGCCCCCGACTAGCGGGGATCTACGAGCAGTACTTC
J: TRBJ2-7
size: -
V: TRBV9
D: TRBD2

CDR3: CAISSDGTGQETQYF
DNA: TGTGCCATCAGCTCTGACGGGACAGGCCAAGAGACCCAGTACTTC
J: TRBJ2-5
size: -
V: TRBV10-3
D: TRBD1

CDR3: CASREDGYNEKLFF
DNA: TGCGCCAGCAGAGAGGACGGATATAATGAAAAACTGTTTTTT
J: TRBJ1-4
size: -
V: TRBV10-2
D: -

CDR3: CASSLVLAPDTQYF
DNA: TGTGCCAGCAGCTTAGTATTAGCGCCAGATACGCAGTATTTT
J: TRBJ2-3
size: -
V: TRBV7-9
D: -

CDR3: CARLGCTDEQYF
DNA: TGCGCCCGGCTCGGGTGCACGGACGAGCAGTACTTC
J: TRBJ2-7
size: -
V: TRBV5-1
D: -

CDR3: CASSLGSGGSYEQYF
DNA: TGCGCCAGCAGCTTAGGTAGCGGGGGCTCCTACGAGCAGTACTTC
J: TRBJ2-7
size: -
V: TRBV5-1
D: TRBD2

CDR3: CASSQRIGSNTGELFF
DNA: TGTGCCAGCAGCCAAAGGATTGGTTCAAACACCGGGGAGCTGTTTTTT
J: TRBJ2-2
size: -
V: TRBV14
D: -

CDR3: CASSLAPPYEQYF
DNA: TGTGCCAGCAGCTTAGCACCCCCCTACGAGCAGTACTTC
J: TRBJ2-7
size: -
V: TRBV11-2
D: -

CDR3: CASSTGPNTGELFF
DNA: TGTGCCAGCAGCACCGGACCGAACACCGGGGAGCTGTTTTTT
J: TRBJ2-2
size: -
V: TRBV5-6
D: -

CDR3: CASSLEAGASYETQYF
DNA: TGCGCCAGCAGCTTGGAGGCCGGCGCATCATATGAGACCCAGTACTTC
J: TRBJ2-5
size: once
V: TRBV5-1
D: -

CDR3: CASSPRVGGNEAFF
DNA: TGTGCCAGTAGCCCCAGGGTGGGAGGGAACGAAGCTTTCTTT
J: TRBJ1-1
size: -
V: TRBV19
D: -

CDR3: CASSQDQGGYTEAFF
DNA: TGCGCCAGCAGCCAAGATCAGGGTGGGTACACTGAAGCTTTCTTT
J: TRBJ1-1
size: -
V: TRBV4-3
D: -

CDR3: CSARGPGGYTF
DNA: TGCAGTGCTAGAGGTCCCGGGGGCTACACCTTC
J: TRBJ1-2
size: -
V: TRBV20-1
D: -

CDR3: CASSAGGIQLEEQYF
DNA: TGCGCCAGCAGCGCTGGCGGGATCCAGCTCGAGGAGCAGTACTTC
J: TRBJ2-7
size: -
V: TRBV5-1
D: -

CDR3: CASSQGLAGEQYF
DNA: TGTGCCAGCAGCCAGGGACTAGCGGGAGAGCAGTACTTC
J: TRBJ2-7
size: -
V: TRBV7-9
D: TRBD2

CDR3: CASSLDFDGEAFF
DNA: TGTGCCAGCAGCCTCGACTTCGACGGGGAAGCTTTCTTT
J: TRBJ1-1
size: -
V: TRBV6-5
D: -

CDR3: CAISESDIGGGGGTEAFF
DNA: TGTGCCATCAGTGAGTCCGACATTGGCGGGGGAGGGGGCACTGAAGCTTTCTTT
J: TRBJ1-1
size: -
V: TRBV10-3
D: -

CDR3: CATSPEGSLQYF
DNA: TGTGCCACCAGCCCAGAGGGCAGCCTCCAGTACTTC
J: TRBJ2-5
size: -
V: TRBV15
D: -

CDR3: CASSPPLDVAEAFF
DNA: TGTGCCAGCTCACCACCTTTAGACGTCGCTGAAGCTTTCTTT
J: TRBJ1-1
size: -
V: TRBV18
D: -

CDR3: CASSLETGTLTDTQYF
DNA: TGCGCCAGCAGCTTGGAGACAGGGACCCTCACAGATACGCAGTATTTT
J: TRBJ2-3
size: -
V: TRBV5-1
D: TRBD1

CDR3: CASSSYPGQVNTEAFF
DNA: TGTGCCAGCAGTTCGTACCCCGGACAGGTGAACACTGAAGCTTTCTTT
J: TRBJ1-1
size: once
V: TRBV28
D: TRBD1

CDR3: CASSYDSNTEAFF
DNA: TGTGCCAGCAGCTACGACAGTAACACTGAAGCTTTCTTT
J: TRBJ1-1
size: -
V: TRBV7-9
D: -

CDR3: CASSYRAGAGETQYF
DNA: TGTGCTAGCAGCTATCGCGCGGGGGCCGGAGAGACCCAGTACTTC
J: TRBJ2-5
size: -
V: TRBV7-7
D: -

CDR3: CASSPHGRGASYEQYF
DNA: TGCGCCAGCAGCCCCCACGGACGGGGGGCCTCCTATGAGCAGTACTTC
J: TRBJ2-7
size: -
V: TRBV4-1
D: -

CDR3: CASSTQGATNEKLFF
DNA: TGTGCCAGCAGCACCCAGGGGGCAACTAATGAAAAACTGTTTTTT
J: TRBJ1-4
size: -
V: TRBV9
D: TRBD1

CDR3: CASSLVERSEAFF
DNA: TGTGCCAGCAGCTTAGTTGAGCGTTCTGAAGCTTTCTTT
J: TRBJ1-1
size: -
V: TRBV7-9
D: -

CDR3: CASSEARLSSYNSPLHF
DNA: TGTGCCAGCAGTGAAGCGCGGTTGAGCTCCTATAATTCACCCCTCCACTTT
J: TRBJ1-6
size: -
V: TRBV2
D: -

CDR3: CASSQEPGLEAFF
DNA: TGCGCCAGCAGCCAAGAACCAGGTCTTGAAGCTTTCTTT
J: TRBJ1-1
size: -
V: TRBV4-1
D: -

CDR3: CASSLVQTGELFF
DNA: TGTGCCAGCAGCTTAGTACAGACCGGGGAGCTGTTTTTT
J: TRBJ2-2
size: once
V: TRBV7-6
D: -

CDR3: CATGQGAYQPQHF
DNA: TGTGCCACTGGACAGGGGGCCTATCAGCCCCAGCATTTT
J: TRBJ1-5
size: -
V: TRBV6-5
D: TRBD1

CDR3: CASSGGTGGRELFF
DNA: TGTGCCAGCAGCGGCGGGACAGGGGGCAGGGAGCTGTTTTTT
J: TRBJ2-2
size: -
V: TRBV5-4
D: TRBD1

CDR3: CASSAVGREVETQYF
DNA: TGTGCCAGTAGTGCTGTGGGCAGGGAGGTAGAGACCCAGTACTTC
J: TRBJ2-5
size: -
V: TRBV19
D: -

CDR3: CASSYHPDTAYEQYF
DNA: TGTGCCAGCAGCTATCACCCCGACACCGCCTACGAGCAGTACTTC
J: TRBJ2-7
size: once
V: TRBV7-6
D: -

CDR3: CASSPGDRGAGELFF
DNA: TGCGCCAGCAGTCCAGGAGACAGGGGCGCCGGGGAGCTGTTTTTT
J: TRBJ2-2
size: -
V: TRBV23-1
D: TRBD1

CDR3: CASSRFGADSPLHF
DNA: TGCGCCAGCAGCAGATTTGGAGCGGATTCACCCCTCCACTTT
J: TRBJ1-6
size: -
V: TRBV4-1
D: -

CDR3: CASSSTQGVGETQYF
DNA: TGTGCCAGCAGCTCAACCCAGGGAGTGGGCGAGACCCAGTACTTC
J: TRBJ2-5
size: -
V: TRBV7-9
D: -